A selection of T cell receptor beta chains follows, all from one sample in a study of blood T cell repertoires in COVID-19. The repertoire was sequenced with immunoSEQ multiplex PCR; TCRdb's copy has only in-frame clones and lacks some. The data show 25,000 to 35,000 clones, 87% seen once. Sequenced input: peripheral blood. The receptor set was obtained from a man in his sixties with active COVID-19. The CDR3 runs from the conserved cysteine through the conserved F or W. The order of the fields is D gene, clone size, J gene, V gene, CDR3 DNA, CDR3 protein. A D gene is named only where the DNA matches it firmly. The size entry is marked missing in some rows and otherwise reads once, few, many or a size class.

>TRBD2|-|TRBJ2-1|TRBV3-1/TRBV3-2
TGTGCCAGCAGCCGAAGCGGGGGGTACAATGAGCAGTTCTTC
CASSRSGGYNEQFF
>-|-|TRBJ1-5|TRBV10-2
TGCGCCAGCAGTGTTCGTCATCAGCCCCAGCATTTT
CASSVRHQPQHF
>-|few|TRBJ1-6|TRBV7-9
TGTGCCAGCAGCTTTACGAGCTCCTATAATTCACCCCTCCACTTT
CASSFTSSYNSPLHF
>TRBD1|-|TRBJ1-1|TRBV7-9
TGTGCCAGCAGCTTGGCCGGGACAGGAAACACTGAAGCTTTCTTT
CASSLAGTGNTEAFF
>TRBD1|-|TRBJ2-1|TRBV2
TGTGCCAGCAGTGCGGACAGGAGCAATGAGCAGTTCTTC
CASSADRSNEQFF
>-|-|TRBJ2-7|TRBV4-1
TGCGCCAGCAGCCCACTCGACAGGTTCTACGAGCAGTACTTC
CASSPLDRFYEQYF
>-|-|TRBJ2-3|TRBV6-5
TGTGCCAGCAGCGAGGGTACGCAGTATTTT
CASSEGTQYF
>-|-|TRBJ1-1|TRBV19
TGTGCCAGTAAGGCAGCGGGCAACACTGAAGCTTTCTTT
CASKAAGNTEAFF
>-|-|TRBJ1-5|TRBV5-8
TGTGCCAGCAGCCCACGGACAGCACCAAATCAGCCCCAGCATTTT
CASSPRTAPNQPQHF
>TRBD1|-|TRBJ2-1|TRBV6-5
TGTGCCAGCAGGCTACAGGGGGAGCAGTTCTTC
CASRLQGEQFF
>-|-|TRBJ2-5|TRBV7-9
TGTGCCAGCACCCCGGAGAGTCGACAGACCCAGTACTTC
CASTPESRQTQYF
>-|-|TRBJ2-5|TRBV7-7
TGTGCTAGCAGCCCCTTCGGAGGGGGCAAGGAGACCCAGTACTTC
CASSPFGGGKETQYF
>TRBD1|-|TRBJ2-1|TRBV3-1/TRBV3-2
TGTGCCAGCAGCCGTATGGGACAGAACAATGAGCAGTTCTTC
CASSRMGQNNEQFF
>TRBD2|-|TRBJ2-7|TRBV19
TGTGCCACCACAGCGGGGGGCGGCCTCTCCGAGCAGTACTTC
CATTAGGGLSEQYF
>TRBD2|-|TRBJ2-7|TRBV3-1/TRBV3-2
TGTGCCAGCAGCCAAGGGGGCGGGGGCTCCTACGAGCAGTACTTC
CASSQGGGGSYEQYF
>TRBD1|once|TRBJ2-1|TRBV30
TGTGCCTGGATGACAGGGGGACGGGATGAGCAGTTCTTC
CAWMTGGRDEQFF
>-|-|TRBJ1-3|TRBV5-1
TGCGCCAGCAGCTTGGATGGCAGAGGGGGAAACACCATATATTTT
CASSLDGRGGNTIYF
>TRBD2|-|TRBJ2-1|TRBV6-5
TGTGCCAGCAGTTCTAGCGGGGGGGCCTACAATGAGCAGTTCTTC
CASSSSGGAYNEQFF
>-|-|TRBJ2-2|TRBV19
TGTGCCACCAGGGGGGCCGGGGAGCTGTTTTTT
CATRGAGELFF
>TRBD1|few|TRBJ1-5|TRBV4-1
TGCGCCAGCAGCCAAGAAGGCGTCAGGGGGCTGAATCAGCCCCAGCATTTT
CASSQEGVRGLNQPQHF
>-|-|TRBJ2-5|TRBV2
TGTGCCAGCAGTGAATTAGAGGACAGCGGGACGTTCGTGGAGACCCAGTACTTC
CASSELEDSGTFVETQYF
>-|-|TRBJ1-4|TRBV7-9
TGTGCCAGCAGCTCTGGGGCGTTTAATGAAAAACTGTTTTTT
CASSSGAFNEKLFF
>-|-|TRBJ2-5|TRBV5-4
TGTGCCAGCAGCCGTACGGGATCCCGAGATGAGACCCAGTACTTC
CASSRTGSRDETQYF
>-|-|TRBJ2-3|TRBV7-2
TGTGCCAGCAGCTTAACCCCGTCTAGAGATACGCAGTATTTT
CASSLTPSRDTQYF
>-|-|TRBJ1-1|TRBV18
TGTGCCAGCTCACCAAGGGCCAGTGGAGGGGCTGAAGCTTTCTTT
CASSPRASGGAEAFF